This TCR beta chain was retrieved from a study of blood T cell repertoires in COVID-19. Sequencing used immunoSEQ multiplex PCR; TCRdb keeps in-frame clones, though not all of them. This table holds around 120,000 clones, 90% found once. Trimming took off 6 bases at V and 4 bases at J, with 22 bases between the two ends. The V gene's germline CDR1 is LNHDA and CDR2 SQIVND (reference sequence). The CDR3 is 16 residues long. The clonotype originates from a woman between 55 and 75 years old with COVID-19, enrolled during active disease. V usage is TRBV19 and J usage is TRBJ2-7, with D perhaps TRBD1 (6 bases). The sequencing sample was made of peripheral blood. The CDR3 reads CASSHTGQRTGYEQYF. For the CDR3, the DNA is TGTGCCAGTAGCCATACAGGACAGCGAACCGGGTACGAGCAGTACTTC.